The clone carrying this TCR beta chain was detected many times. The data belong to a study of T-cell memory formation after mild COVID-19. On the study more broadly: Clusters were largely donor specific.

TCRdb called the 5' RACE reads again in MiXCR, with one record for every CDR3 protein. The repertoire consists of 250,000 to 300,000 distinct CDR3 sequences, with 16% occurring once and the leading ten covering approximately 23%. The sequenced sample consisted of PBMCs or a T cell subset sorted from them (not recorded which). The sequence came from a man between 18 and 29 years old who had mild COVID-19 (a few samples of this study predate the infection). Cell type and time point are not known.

The CDR3 sequence: CASSLDFGVANTGELFF. The CDR3 DNA reads TGTGCCAGCAGCTTAGATTTCGGGGTCGCGAACACCGGGGAGCTGTTTTTT. The V call is TRBV7-6, the J call TRBJ2-2, with D perhaps matching TRBD2 (5 bases). V was shortened by 1 base and J by 0 bases, with 12 bases between the two germline ends. The length of the CDR3 is 17 residues. CDR1 and CDR2 (germline): SGHVS, FNYEAQ. The variable domain in full, with the rest retrieved from reference TRBV7-6 and TRBJ2-2, is GAGVSQSPRYKVTKRGQDVALRCDPISGHVSLYWYRQALGQGPEFLTYFNYEAQQDKSGLPNDRFSAERPEGSISTLTIQRTEQRDSAMYRCASSLDFGVANTGELFFGEGSRLTVL.